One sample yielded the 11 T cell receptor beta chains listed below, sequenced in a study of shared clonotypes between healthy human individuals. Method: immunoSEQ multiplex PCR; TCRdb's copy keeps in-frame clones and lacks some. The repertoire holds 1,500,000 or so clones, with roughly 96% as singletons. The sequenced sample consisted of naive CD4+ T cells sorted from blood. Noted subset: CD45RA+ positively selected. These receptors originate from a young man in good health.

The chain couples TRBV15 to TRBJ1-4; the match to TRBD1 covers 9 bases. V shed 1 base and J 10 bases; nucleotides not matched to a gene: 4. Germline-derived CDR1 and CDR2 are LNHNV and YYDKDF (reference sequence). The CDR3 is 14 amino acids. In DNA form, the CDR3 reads TGTGCCACCAGCAGAGGACAGGGGGAAGGAAAACTGTTTTTT. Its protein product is CATSRGQGEGKLFF.

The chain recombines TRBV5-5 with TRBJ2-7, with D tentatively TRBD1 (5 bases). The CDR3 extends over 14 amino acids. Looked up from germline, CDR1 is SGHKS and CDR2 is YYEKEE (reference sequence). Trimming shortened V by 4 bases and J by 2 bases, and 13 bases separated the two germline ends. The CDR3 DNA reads TGTGCCAGCAGCGATACTTGGGGCCCCTACGAGCAGTACTTC. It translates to CASSDTWGPYEQYF.

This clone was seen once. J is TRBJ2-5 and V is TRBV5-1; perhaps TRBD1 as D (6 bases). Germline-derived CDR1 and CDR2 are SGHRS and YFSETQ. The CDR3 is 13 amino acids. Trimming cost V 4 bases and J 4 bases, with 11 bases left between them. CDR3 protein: CASSRGGIETQYF. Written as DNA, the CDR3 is TGCGCCAGCAGCCGAGGGGGTATAGAGACCCAGTACTTC.

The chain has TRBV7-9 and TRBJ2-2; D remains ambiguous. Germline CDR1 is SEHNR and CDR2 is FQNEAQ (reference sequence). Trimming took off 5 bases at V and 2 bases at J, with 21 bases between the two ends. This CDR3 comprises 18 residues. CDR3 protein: CASSHPPDKRRNTGELFF. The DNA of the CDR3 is TGTGCCAGCAGCCACCCCCCCGATAAGAGAAGAAACACCGGGGAGCTGTTTTTT.

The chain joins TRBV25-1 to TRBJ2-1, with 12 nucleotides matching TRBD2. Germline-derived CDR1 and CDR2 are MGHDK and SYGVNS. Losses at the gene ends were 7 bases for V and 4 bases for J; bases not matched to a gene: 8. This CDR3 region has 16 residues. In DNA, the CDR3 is TGTGCCAGCATCGGGACTAGCGGGCTCGATTACAATGAGCAGTTCTTC. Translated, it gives CASIGTSGLDYNEQFF.

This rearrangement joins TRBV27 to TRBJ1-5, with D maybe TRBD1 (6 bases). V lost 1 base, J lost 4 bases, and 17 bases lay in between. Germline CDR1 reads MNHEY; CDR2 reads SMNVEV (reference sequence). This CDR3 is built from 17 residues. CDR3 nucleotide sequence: TGTGCCAGCAGTTTATATTCACAGGGCCGTCCAAATCAGCCCCAGCATTTT. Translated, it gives CASSLYSQGRPNQPQHF.

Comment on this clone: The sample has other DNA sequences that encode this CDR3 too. CDR3 sequence reads: CASSPTAGGGNEQFF. As DNA, the CDR3 is TGTGCCAGCTCACCAACGGCGGGAGGGGGAAATGAGCAGTTCTTC. The chain employs TRBV18 and TRBJ2-1; 9 nucleotides align to TRBD2. Trimming removed 2 bases from V and 7 bases from J; junction bases left unmatched: 6. Germline loops: CDR1 KGHSH, CDR2 LQKENI. The CDR3 contains 15 residues.

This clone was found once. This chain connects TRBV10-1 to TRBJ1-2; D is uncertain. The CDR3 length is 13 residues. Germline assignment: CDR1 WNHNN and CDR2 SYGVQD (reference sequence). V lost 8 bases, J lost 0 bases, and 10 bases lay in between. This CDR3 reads CASGNGANYGYTF. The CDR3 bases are TGCGCCAGCGGTAACGGAGCTAACTATGGCTACACCTTC.

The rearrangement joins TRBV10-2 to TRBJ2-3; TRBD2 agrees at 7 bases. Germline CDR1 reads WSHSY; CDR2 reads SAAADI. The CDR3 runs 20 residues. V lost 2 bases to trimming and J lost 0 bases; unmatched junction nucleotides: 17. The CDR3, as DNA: TGCGCCAGCAGTGAGAGATTTGGCGGCGGGAGTGTTACTAGCACAGATACGCAGTATTTT. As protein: CASSERFGGGSVTSTDTQYF.

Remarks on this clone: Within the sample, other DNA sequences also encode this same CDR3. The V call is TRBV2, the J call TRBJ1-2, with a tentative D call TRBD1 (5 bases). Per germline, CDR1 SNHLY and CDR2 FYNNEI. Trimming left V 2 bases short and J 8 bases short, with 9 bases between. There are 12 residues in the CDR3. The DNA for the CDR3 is TGTGCCAGCAGTGAACTAGGGGACGGCTACACCTTC. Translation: CASSELGDGYTF.

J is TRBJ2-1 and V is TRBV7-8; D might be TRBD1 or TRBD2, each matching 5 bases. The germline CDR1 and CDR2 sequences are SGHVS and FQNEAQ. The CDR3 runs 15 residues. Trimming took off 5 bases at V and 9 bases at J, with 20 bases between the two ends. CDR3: CASSDRTRGDSEQFF. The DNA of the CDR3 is TGTGCCAGCAGCGACCGGACCCGAGGGGATAGTGAGCAGTTCTTC.